The present T cell receptor (beta chain) was sequenced within a study of cytomegalovirus exposure and HLA in healthy donors. Study findings and constraints: Among the CMV-associated chains, three were confirmed in vitro as specific for CMV antigens. Presence/absence analyses assumed roughly uniform sequencing depth across donors. It was in a later analysis that TCR association rates were seen to vary by HLA locus, highest for DRB1 and lowest for HLA-C.

The PCR ran on 60 Vbeta and 13 Jbeta primers. Generated by immunoSEQ multiplex PCR, the TCRdb table keeps only in-frame clones and is missing some. This sample yields fewer than 200,000 clones, of which about three quarters are seen a single time; over 2.5% belongs to the top ten. After removal of 4 bases from V and 7 bases from J, the junction contained 7 bases not matched to a gene. The germline CDR1 and CDR2 sequences are MDHEN and SYDVKM. The CDR3 has 14 amino acids. A remark on this clone: The antigen is undetermined.

The source is a woman in her thirties or forties in good health and CMV-seropositive. The genes are TRBV28 and TRBJ1-3, with TRBD1 matching over 7 bases. Sequenced input: PBMCs. CDR3 amino acids: CASSSTGVTNTIYF. CDR3 coding DNA: TGTGCCAGCAGTTCAACAGGGGTAACGAACACCATATATTTT.